This is a list of T cell receptor beta chains from one sample in a study of STAT5B mutations in CD4+ large granular lymphocyte leukemia. Assay: immunoSEQ multiplex PCR; the TCRdb copy retains only in-frame clones and omits some. The sample comprises about 35,000 clones, 68% of which are singletons, and roughly 1.6% rests with the top ten. The sample was CD4+ T cells from blood buffy coats. These receptor sequences come from a human donor in good health. The CDR3 runs from the conserved cysteine through the conserved F or W. Each record gives: D gene, clone size, CDR3 length, J gene, V gene, CDR3 protein, CDR3 DNA. The D gene is left open where the match is weak. Clone size is given for some rows only: seen once, a few or many times, or a class if the clone is expanded.

>NA|NA|14|TRBJ1-2|TRBV7-2
CASSVSQGYYGYTF
TGTGCCAGCAGCGTCAGTCAGGGGTACTATGGCTACACCTTC
>NA|few|14|TRBJ1-1|TRBV6-5
CASSRGGFNTEAFF
TGTGCCAGCAGTAGAGGGGGTTTCAACACTGAAGCTTTCTTT
>NA|NA|17|TRBJ2-3|TRBV5-1
CASSYPSGDPSTDTQYF
TGCGCCAGCAGCTACCCCTCGGGGGACCCTAGCACAGATACGCAGTATTTT
>TRBD1|NA|15|TRBJ2-7|TRBV6-5
CASSRGDSLSYEQYF
TGTGCCAGCAGTAGAGGGGACAGCCTCTCCTACGAGCAGTACTTC
>NA|NA|15|TRBJ1-3|TRBV15
CATSRDLGSGNTIYF
TGTGCCACCAGCAGAGATCTTGGCTCTGGAAACACCATATATTTT
>TRBD1|NA|14|TRBJ2-2|TRBV2
CASSGRTGAGELFF
TGTGCCAGCAGCGGCCGGACAGGGGCCGGGGAGCTGTTTTTT
>NA|NA|16|TRBJ1-2|TRBV7-8
CASSLAGRGGDYGYTF
TGTGCCAGCAGCTTAGCGGGCAGAGGAGGGGACTATGGCTACACCTTC
>NA|NA|17|TRBJ2-3|TRBV4-3
CASSQDLRQGNTDTQYF
TGCGCCAGCAGCCAAGACCTTCGGCAGGGTAACACAGATACGCAGTATTTT
>TRBD1|NA|14|TRBJ2-4|TRBV5-4
CASSIRGRADIQYF
TGTGCCAGCAGCATCAGGGGGCGGGCAGACATTCAGTACTTC
>NA|NA|14|TRBJ2-5|TRBV5-1
CASSLEPGQETQYF
TGCGCCAGCAGCTTGGAGCCAGGCCAAGAGACCCAGTACTTC
>TRBD2|NA|15|TRBJ2-3|TRBV7-9
CASSLDLGGVDTQYF
TGTGCCAGCAGCTTAGATCTCGGGGGGGTAGATACGCAGTATTTT
>TRBD1|NA|15|TRBJ2-5|TRBV7-2
CASSLGGTGGETQYF
TGTGCCAGCAGCTTAGGAGGGACAGGGGGTGAGACCCAGTACTTC
>TRBD1|few|13|TRBJ1-1|TRBV7-9
CASSEGQGIKAFF
TGTGCCAGCAGCGAAGGACAGGGAATAAAAGCTTTCTTT
>NA|once|13|TRBJ2-7|TRBV6-6
CATSEVNSYEQYF
TGTGCCACATCGGAAGTGAACTCCTACGAGCAGTACTTC
>NA|NA|11|TRBJ2-5|TRBV20-1
CSARVQETQYF
TGCAGTGCAAGGGTGCAAGAGACCCAGTACTTC
>TRBD1|NA|13|TRBJ2-5|TRBV19
CASRGDRQETQYF
TGTGCCAGTAGGGGGGACAGGCAAGAGACCCAGTACTTC
>TRBD2|few|14|TRBJ2-3|TRBV19
CASRVAGRTDTQYF
TGTGCCAGTAGGGTAGCGGGGCGTACAGATACGCAGTATTTT
>NA|NA|13|TRBJ2-2|TRBV10-3
CAISESIGGELFF
TGTGCCATCAGTGAGTCGATTGGCGGGGAGCTGTTTTTT
>TRBD1|few|11|TRBJ2-3|TRBV20-1
CSAHRGDTQYF
TGCAGTGCTCACAGGGGAGATACGCAGTATTTT
>TRBD2|NA|15|TRBJ2-1|TRBV7-3
CASSLQRGYYNEQFF
TGTGCCAGCAGCTTACAGCGGGGGTACTACAATGAGCAGTTCTTC
>NA|NA|15|TRBJ1-4|TRBV29-1
CSVEDDHLSAEKLFF
TGCAGCGTTGAAGATGACCACTTAAGTGCTGAAAAACTGTTTTTT
>TRBD1|NA|15|TRBJ2-7|TRBV4-1
CASSRTQGGTYEQYF
TGCGCCAGCAGCCGCACACAGGGGGGTACCTACGAGCAGTACTTC
>TRBD1|few|17|TRBJ2-2|TRBV7-6
CASSPRTGPTNTGELFF
TGTGCCAGCAGCCCACGGACAGGACCGACGAACACCGGGGAGCTGTTTTTT
>NA|few|14|TRBJ1-6|TRBV27
CASRAANSNSPLHF
TGTGCCAGCAGGGCAGCAAATTCGAATTCACCCCTCCACTTT
>TRBD1|NA|13|TRBJ2-3|TRBV6-5
CASNGQGGDTQYF
TGTGCCAGCAATGGACAGGGAGGCGATACGCAGTATTTT
>TRBD1|NA|14|TRBJ2-7|TRBV18
CASSTGQGRYEQYF
TGTGCCAGCTCAACAGGACAGGGCCGCTACGAGCAGTACTTC
>NA|few|15|TRBJ1-5|TRBV5-1
CASSLGTPSNQPQHF
TGCGCCAGCAGTTTAGGGACACCTAGCAATCAGCCCCAGCATTTT
>NA|few|13|TRBJ1-1|TRBV5-1
CASSLAGATEAFF
TGCGCCAGCAGCTTGGCAGGGGCTACTGAAGCTTTCTTT
>NA|NA|12|TRBJ1-1|TRBV5-6
CASSLYGTEAFF
TGTGCCAGCAGCTTGTATGGGACTGAAGCTTTCTTT
>TRBD2|once|17|TRBJ2-1|TRBV9
CASSANPGLAGGTEQFF
TGTGCCAGCAGCGCGAATCCGGGACTAGCGGGGGGGACTGAGCAGTTCTTC
>NA|NA|14|TRBJ2-7|TRBV19
CASSFRGSSYEQYF
TGTGCCAGTAGTTTCCGGGGTAGCTCCTACGAGCAGTACTTC
>TRBD1|few|14|TRBJ1-4|TRBV6-1
CATQSGQPREKLFF
TGTGCCACCCAATCGGGACAGCCGAGGGAAAAACTGTTTTTT
>TRBD1|few|15|TRBJ1-4|TRBV4-3
CASSQEDRVHEKLFF
TGCGCCAGCAGCCAAGAGGACAGGGTCCATGAAAAACTGTTTTTT
>TRBD1|NA|15|TRBJ2-2|TRBV11-3
CASSPGTGMTGELFF
TGTGCCAGCAGCCCCGGGACAGGGATGACCGGGGAGCTGTTTTTT
>NA|once|17|TRBJ2-7|TRBV5-6
CASSPAGPQSSRYEQYF
TGTGCCAGCAGCCCAGCCGGGCCCCAATCCTCACGCTACGAGCAGTACTTC
>TRBD2|NA|18|TRBJ2-3|TRBV7-9
CASSLTGRGHLSTDTQYF
TGTGCCAGCAGCCTCACGGGGAGGGGCCACCTTTCTACAGATACGCAGTATTTT
>NA|few|17|TRBJ2-6|TRBV5-4
CASCFTTRQSRANVLTF
TGTGCCAGCTGTTTCACTACCAGACAAAGTCGGGCCAACGTCCTGACTTTC
>NA|NA|16|TRBJ1-5|TRBV18
CASSPPNTGSGQPQHF
TGTGCCAGCTCACCACCTAATACAGGGTCGGGGCAGCCCCAGCATTTT
>NA|NA|15|TRBJ1-2|TRBV18
CASSPRSELRYGYTF
TGTGCCAGCTCACCACGGTCTGAACTCCGCTATGGCTACACCTTC
>NA|NA|16|TRBJ1-2|TRBV18
CASSPRGAGGAYGYTF
TGTGCCAGCTCACCAAGGGGCGCTGGCGGGGCCTATGGCTACACCTTC
>TRBD2|NA|13|TRBJ2-3|TRBV5-1
CASSWTRSDTQYF
TGCGCCAGCAGCTGGACTAGATCTGATACGCAGTATTTT
>NA|NA|13|TRBJ2-1|TRBV5-4
CASSPVGTNEQFF
TGTGCCAGCAGCCCCGTGGGGACCAATGAGCAGTTCTTC
>TRBD1|NA|16|TRBJ1-1|TRBV19
CASSPKTGTGTTEAFF
TGTGCCAGTAGTCCGAAAACCGGGACAGGGACCACTGAAGCTTTCTTT
>TRBD2|few|18|TRBJ2-5|TRBV5-1
CASSLSLGGGGAGETQYF
TGCGCCAGCAGCTTGTCCCTTGGAGGCGGGGGGGCCGGAGAGACCCAGTACTTC
>NA|NA|15|TRBJ1-5|TRBV27
CASRLSGPGNQPQHF
TGTGCCAGCAGATTATCCGGACCGGGGAATCAGCCCCAGCATTTT
>TRBD1|NA|16|TRBJ1-2|TRBV10-3
CAISYEGTGRDYGYTF
TGTGCCATCAGCTATGAAGGGACAGGGAGAGACTATGGCTACACCTTC
>NA|NA|14|TRBJ2-6|TRBV10-2
CASSGGTGANVLTF
TGCGCCAGCAGTGGAGGGACTGGGGCCAACGTCCTGACTTTC
>TRBD2|NA|15|TRBJ2-1|TRBV6-6
CASSDPGLAALEQFF
TGTGCCAGCAGTGACCCGGGACTAGCGGCGCTTGAGCAGTTCTTC
>NA|NA|15|TRBJ1-4|TRBV4-3
CASSQGVGGSEKLFF
TGCGCCAGCAGCCAGGGCGTGGGGGGGAGTGAAAAACTGTTTTTT
>NA|NA|14|TRBJ1-2|TRBV27
CASSFRGGTGGYTF
TGTGCCAGCAGTTTTAGGGGTGGGACGGGTGGCTACACCTTC
>NA|NA|16|TRBJ2-7|TRBV18
CASSILGRGGRDEQYF
TGTGCCAGCTCAATACTGGGCAGGGGTGGACGCGACGAGCAGTACTTC